The 23 T cell receptor beta chains presented below share a single source sample, sequenced in a study of regulatory T cells in long-lasting Graves disease. CDR3 regions were amplified by Arm-PCR using iRepertoire HTBI primers to build TCR beta libraries. Via MiXCR, TCRdb re-called the multiplex PCR reads, giving one row per CDR3 protein. The repertoire holds around 450,000 distinct CDR3 sequences, with more than 12% as singletons. Described time point: newly diagnosed GD, antithyroid drugs for less than 3 months. Generation of the TCR library employed RNA extracted from PBMCs. This same sample was also taken into another study, of T cells in Graves' hyperthyroidism and ophthalmopathy.

Sequenced here: peripheral blood mononuclear cells (PBMCs), sampled at new diagnosis, from a patient treated with antithyroid drugs. These receptors were collected from a woman in her twenties or thirties with Graves disease.

The CDR3 region has the DNA TGCGCCAGCAGCTTTACCGGGACTAGCGCTTTCGATGAGCAGTTCTTC. Amino acid sequence: CASSFTGTSAFDEQFF. The chain uses TRBV5-1 and TRBJ2-1; 10 positions match TRBD2. Per the germline V gene, CDR1 is SGHRS and CDR2 is YFSETQ. This CDR3 is built from 16 residues. After removal of 2 bases from V and 8 bases from J, the junction contained 10 bases not matched to a gene.

At least ten counts were recorded for this clonotype. This chain links TRBV7-9 with TRBJ2-7, with TRBD2 as a possible D gene (6 bases). Germline V gives CDR1 SEHNR, CDR2 FQNEAQ (reference sequence). Trimming took 5 bases from V and 0 from J, leaving 14 bases between them. The length of the CDR3 is 15 residues. This CDR3 reads CASSPRGGSSYEQYF. Here the CDR3 DNA reads TGTGCCAGCAGCCCCCGTGGGGGGAGCTCCTACGAGCAGTACTTC. The full variable domain, in which reference TRBV7-9 and TRBJ2-7 provide the parts outside the CDR3, is DTGVSQNPRHKITKRGQNVTFRCDPISEHNRLYWYRQTLGQGPEFLTYFQNEAQLEKSRLLSDRFSAERPKGSFSTLEIQRTEQGDSAMYLCASSPRGGSSYEQYFGPGTRLTVT.

Ten or more counts support this clonotype. The J gene is TRBJ2-7, the V gene TRBV5-6; D is possibly TRBD2 (6 bases). The V end lost 2 bases, the J end lost 6 bases, and 12 bases lay between the germline ends. CDR3 size: 13 residues. Germline V gene sequence: CDR1 SGHDT, CDR2 YYEEEE. Here the CDR3 reads CASSLGTHREQYF. The CDR3, as DNA: TGTGCCAGCAGCTTAGGGACTCACCGCGAGCAGTACTTC.

There are many counts of this clonotype. The chain carries TRBV2 and TRBJ2-3; the match to TRBD2 covers 11 bases. The V and J ends lost 2 bases and 6 bases, in that order; junction bases with no gene match: 4. The V gene's germline CDR1 is SNHLY and CDR2 FYNNEI. The CDR3 length is 15 residues. The CDR3 sequence is CASSELAGGGDTQYF. CDR3 coding DNA: TGTGCCAGCAGTGAACTAGCGGGAGGTGGCGATACGCAGTATTTT.

This clonotype was seen many times. The chain joins TRBV6-1 to TRBJ2-1, with 9 bases aligning to TRBD2. Germline CDR1 reads MNHNS; CDR2 reads SASEGT. This CDR3 is 15 amino acids long. J was trimmed by 7 bases and V by 6 bases; bases with no gene match: 10. CDR3 DNA sequence: TGTGCCAGCAGCGAGGGCGGGAGGGCCCAAAATGAGCAGTTCTTC. Its protein is CASSEGGRAQNEQFF.

V gene TRBV7-3 combines with J gene TRBJ2-1; possible D gene TRBD2, 6 bases. V was clipped by 1 base and J by 5 bases, with 12 bases between them. The CDR3 runs 15 residues. Germline loops: CDR1 SGHTA, CDR2 FQGTGA. CDR3 in amino acids: CASSLKAAGNNEQFF. The CDR3 DNA follows: TGTGCCAGCAGCTTAAAAGCGGCGGGGAACAATGAGCAGTTCTTC. Complete variable domain (other parts from reference TRBV7-3 and TRBJ2-1): GAGVSQTPSNKVTEKGKYVELRCDPISGHTALYWYRQSLGQGPEFLIYFQGTGAADDSGLPNDRFFAVRPEGSVSTLKIQRTERGDSAVYLCASSLKAAGNNEQFFGPGTRLTVL.

This clonotype was counted ten times or more. J is TRBJ1-2 and V is TRBV20-1; D call uncertain. This CDR3 region has 15 residues. V was trimmed by 3 bases and J by 3 bases, leaving 17 bases between them. The germline gives CDR1 DFQATT, CDR2 SNEGSKA (reference sequence). The CDR3 sequence is CSARPTDQIYYGYTF. CDR3 in DNA: TGCAGTGCTAGGCCCACGGATCAAATTTACTATGGCTACACCTTC.

This clonotype has a handful of counts. The chain recombines TRBV11-3 with TRBJ2-3; either TRBD1 or TRBD2 may supply D (5 bases each). V was cut by 5 bases and J by 0 bases, with 15 bases left in between. CDR3 length equals 16 residues. CDR1 and CDR2 from the germline V gene are SGHNT and YENEEA. CDR3 in DNA: TGTGCCAGCAGCCTCCCCCCGGGACCTAGCACAGATACGCAGTATTTT. It encodes CASSLPPGPSTDTQYF.

About this clonotype itself: Since the CDR3 does not end with the conserved phenylalanine or tryptophan, this likely comes from a read error. This sequence joins TRBV6-1 and TRBJ1-3, with D possibly being TRBD1 (5 bases). The germline V and J ends were trimmed by 6 bases and 0 bases, with 12 bases remaining between them. Germline CDR1 MNHNS, CDR2 SASEGT. There are 15 residues in the CDR3. The CDR3 reads CASSNQGLSGNTIYL. DNA of the CDR3: TGTGCCAGCAGCAACCAGGGCCTCTCTGGAAACACCATATATCTT.

This clonotype has at least ten counts. The chain has TRBV18 and TRBJ1-1; tentative D call: TRBD1 (5 bases). The CDR3 spans 16 residues. Germline values: CDR1 KGHSH, CDR2 LQKENI. The ends were cut back, 2 bases at V and 6 bases at J, with 19 bases in the middle. As DNA, the CDR3 is TGTGCCAGCTCACCAACCCCGGGACGAGGTCCCGCTGAAGCTTTCTTT. Its translation: CASSPTPGRGPAEAFF. Combining the CDR3 with reference TRBV18 and TRBJ1-1 gives the whole variable domain NAGVMQNPRHLVRRRGQEARLRCSPMKGHSHVYWYRQLPEEGLKFMVYLQKENIIDESGMPKERFSAEFPKEGPSILRIQQVVRGDSAAYFCASSPTPGRGPAEAFFGQGTRLTVV.

The CDR3 reads CASSESGRASGNTIYF. CDR3 DNA sequence: TGTGCCAGCAGTGAATCCGGCAGGGCTTCTGGAAACACCATATATTTT. The gene calls are TRBV2 and TRBJ1-3, with a weak D call TRBD1 (5 bases). V shed 2 bases and J shed 1 base, with 12 bases lying between them. CDR1 SNHLY and CDR2 FYNNEI come from the germline V gene. The CDR3 loop spans 16 amino acids.

V gene TRBV7-9 combines with J gene TRBJ2-2; D is unclear. The CDR3 runs 14 residues. Germline CDR1 reads SEHNR; CDR2 reads FQNEAQ (reference sequence). V lost 5 bases, J lost 2 bases, and 9 bases lay in between. The CDR3 region is CASSPQDNTGELFF. The CDR3 bases are TGTGCCAGCAGCCCCCAAGATAACACCGGGGAGCTGTTTTTT.

This clonotype has just a few counts. This rearrangement joins TRBV4-1 to TRBJ2-7, with TRBD1 as a possible D gene (5 bases). With 3 bases removed from V and 3 bases from J, the gap between germline ends came to 9 bases. Looked up from germline, CDR1 is MGHRA and CDR2 is YSYEKL. The length of the CDR3 is 13 residues. The CDR3 protein is CASSQKGLYEQYF. CDR3 sequence (DNA): TGCGCCAGCAGCCAGAAGGGGCTCTACGAGCAGTACTTC.

V and J are TRBV19 and TRBJ2-7; D remains ambiguous. The V gene's germline CDR1 is LNHDA and CDR2 SQIVND (reference sequence). The CDR3 is 15 amino acids. Trimming shortened V by 5 bases and J by 5 bases, and 19 bases separated the two germline ends. This CDR3 reads CASSASGSSLNEQYF. CDR3 DNA sequence: TGTGCCAGTAGTGCCTCCGGGTCCTCCTTAAACGAGCAGTACTTC.

The chain links TRBV5-1 to TRBJ2-3; TRBD2 matches 10 bases. The CDR3 spans 17 residues. Per germline, CDR1 SGHRS and CDR2 YFSETQ. Germline trimming cut 0 bases from V and 1 base from J; bases unmatched to any gene: 5. The CDR3: CASSLAGSGRGTDTQYF. CDR3 coding DNA: TGCGCCAGCAGCTTGGCAGGGAGCGGGAGGGGCACAGATACGCAGTATTTT.

This clonotype showed up many times. V usage is TRBV5-1 and J usage is TRBJ2-5; TRBD2 matches 8 bases. Germline V lookup: CDR1 SGHRS, CDR2 YFSETQ. V trimming: 0 bases; J trimming: 2 bases; junction bases outside the gene matches: 6. CDR3 length equals 16 residues. CDR3 in DNA: TGCGCCAGCAGCTTGGAGGCTAGCGGGCTTCAAGAGACCCAGTACTTC. It specifies CASSLEASGLQETQYF.

This clonotype showed up many times. The chain is built from TRBV2 and TRBJ2-3; TRBD1 matches 10 bases. The CDR3 loop spans 17 amino acids. The germline CDR1 and CDR2 sequences are SNHLY and FYNNEI. After removal of 2 bases from V and 2 bases from J, the junction contained 7 bases not matched to a gene. Written as DNA, the CDR3 is TGTGCCAGCAGTGAACCGGAGGGACAGGGGACCACAGATACGCAGTATTTT. It yields the protein CASSEPEGQGTTDTQYF.

This clonotype was recorded at least ten times. This sequence joins TRBV11-2 and TRBJ1-1; D is unresolved. V shed 3 bases and J shed 3 bases, with 8 bases lying between them. The CDR3 has 13 residues. Germline CDR1 reads SGHAT; CDR2 reads FQNNGV. CDR3 sequence: CASSLRRDTEAFF. CDR3 DNA sequence: TGTGCCAGCAGCTTGAGACGGGACACTGAAGCTTTCTTT.

This clonotype has at least ten counts. V is TRBV18 and J is TRBJ1-6; D unclear. The CDR3 runs to 15 residues. Trimming pared 2 bases from V and 7 bases from J, leaving 12 bases between. CDR1 and CDR2 (germline): KGHSH, LQKENI. The CDR3 coding sequence is TGTGCCAGCTCACCAAATCGTCAAAAAAATTCACCCCTCCACTTT. Translating it yields CASSPNRQKNSPLHF.

This clonotype occurred many times. This chain uses TRBV20-1 with TRBJ2-3; TRBD2 agrees at 9 bases. The germline CDR1 and CDR2 sequences are DFQATT and SNEGSKA (reference sequence). V shed 3 bases, J shed 10 bases, and the junction held 11 bases outside the gene matches. CDR3 length equals 14 residues. CDR3 DNA sequence: TGCAGTGCTAGGTTGGCGGGAGGGCCGGGTTCGCAGTATTTT. Its translation is CSARLAGGPGSQYF.

A remark on this clonotype: Just one base apart from a much larger clone, this may be a read error. The chain employs TRBV12-3 or TRBV12-4 and TRBJ2-1; tentatively, D is TRBD1 or TRBD2 (7 bases each). The CDR3 has 14 amino acids. The germline V and J ends were trimmed by 3 bases and 10 bases, with 16 bases remaining between them. CDR3 in DNA: TGTGCCAGCAGTTTCCAGGGGGGGCCCTACGAGCAGTTCTTC. Its translation: CASSFQGGPYEQFF.

This clonotype appeared many times. The gene calls are TRBV2 and TRBJ1-5; D is unclear. V was pared by 4 bases and J by 2 bases, with 15 bases between. Germline assignment: CDR1 SNHLY and CDR2 FYNNEI. The CDR3 has 16 residues. CDR3 loop: CASSAEGSGGNQPQHF. The CDR3 nucleotides are TGTGCCAGCAGTGCCGAGGGCTCAGGCGGCAATCAGCCCCAGCATTTT.

This clonotype was seen ten or more times. CDR3 loop: CASSPHLRPEGDTQYF. CDR3 coding DNA: TGTGCCAGCAGTCCCCACCTTAGGCCTGAGGGTGATACGCAGTATTTT. This chain links TRBV12-3 or TRBV12-4 with TRBJ2-3; D might be TRBD2 (5 bases). This CDR3 has 16 residues. The V end lost 5 bases, the J end lost 6 bases, and 21 bases lay between the germline ends.